One sample yielded the 4 T cell receptor beta chains listed below, sequenced in a study of control samples from healthy donors and cancer patients (TCRdb year 2020). The protocol used for the library was the immunoSEQ multiplex PCR assay. TCRdb retrieved this table from immuneACCESS and kept in-frame rearrangements only. Not all clones are present; in checked studies, unresolved V genes account for under half, and no reason is known for the remainder. The sample includes some 40,000 clones, with less than 95% observed a single time. 24% of the sample goes to the ten largest clones. Input material: blood. Receptors originate from a man in his 60s in good health.

The chain recombines TRBV29-1 with TRBJ2-1; D ambiguous. CDR3 size: 14 residues. Trimming removed 3 bases at V and 0 bases at J, with 9 bases between. The germline V gene encodes CDR1 SQVTM and CDR2 ANQGSEA. CDR3 loop: CSVESTSSYNEQFF. As DNA, the CDR3 is TGCAGCGTTGAGAGCACATCCTCCTACAATGAGCAGTTCTTC.

The chain links TRBV3-1 (or the pseudogene TRBV3-2) to TRBJ1-5; no reliable D call. In germline, CDR1 is LGHDT, CDR2 YNNKEL (reference sequence). The CDR3 runs to 14 residues. The V and J ends lost 6 bases and 0 bases respectively, with 9 bases between them. CDR3 in amino acids: CASSPKLSNQPQHF. CDR3 sequence (DNA): TGTGCCAGCAGTCCCAAACTTAGCAATCAGCCCCAGCATTTT.

The chain couples TRBV5-4 to TRBJ2-3; D unresolved. Per germline, CDR1 SGHNT and CDR2 YYREEE (reference sequence). This CDR3 spans 12 amino acids. The V end lost 0 bases, the J end lost 5 bases, and 4 bases lay between the germline ends. The DNA for the CDR3 is TGTGCCAGCAGCTTGGATGAAGATACGCAGTATTTT. Its protein product is CASSLDEDTQYF.

The rearrangement links TRBV3-1 (or the pseudogene TRBV3-2) to TRBJ1-2; TRBD1 aligns across 9 bases. The CDR3 sequence is 14 residues long. Trimming took 8 bases from V and 4 from J; bases not matched to a gene: 8. The germline V gene has CDR1 LGHDT and CDR2 YNNKEL (reference sequence). CDR3: CASGRTGAPYGYTF. CDR3 nucleotide sequence: TGTGCCAGCGGCCGGACAGGGGCTCCCTATGGCTACACCTTC.